One sample yielded the 11 T cell receptor beta chains listed below, sequenced in a study of vaccination and CD4 T cells after COVID-19. These receptors' antigens are unknown. The study sequenced cultured CD4+ T cell DNA using the Oncomine TCR Beta short-read assay. MiXCR was run by TCRdb on the PCR reads, yielding one entry per CDR3 protein. The sample lists 15,000 to 20,000 distinct CDR3 sequences, 45% to 55% occurring once. Treatment denoted: approximately 10-day PBMC culture with coronavirus spike peptide pools or control peptides (ViraFEST assay). Sequenced input: CD4+ T cells from blood, cultured in vitro. All receptors come from a human donor who had recovered from COVID-19.

This rearrangement joins TRBV7-9 to TRBJ1-4; 7 bases match TRBD1. CDR1 and CDR2 from the germline V gene are SEHNR and FQNEAQ (reference sequence). The CDR3 is 15 amino acids. The J segment lost 8 bases and the V segment lost 5 bases, leaving 11 bases of the junction unmatched. CDR3 in DNA: TGTGCCAGCAGCAACAGACAGGGTGAGAGCGAAAAACTGTTTTTT. Translating gives CASSNRQGESEKLFF.

This clonotype was seen more than once but under ten times. The gene calls are TRBV20-1 and TRBJ2-3; 11 positions match TRBD2. The V gene end was trimmed by 0 bases and the J gene end by 1 base; junction bases not matched to a gene: 9. This CDR3 region has 18 residues. Germline-derived CDR1 and CDR2 are DFQATT and SNEGSKA (reference sequence). The CDR3 DNA reads TGCAGTGCTAGAGATTCTAGCGGGAGGTTCGCTGGCACAGATACGCAGTATTTT. This encodes CSARDSSGRFAGTDTQYF.

This clonotype has more than one count but fewer than ten. The CDR3 reads CASGQSWPQHF. DNA for the CDR3: TGTGCCTCGGGCCAATCATGGCCCCAGCATTTT. V gene TRBV19 combines with J gene TRBJ1-5; D ambiguous. This CDR3 spans 11 amino acids. V shed 11 bases and J shed 9 bases, with 14 bases lying between them. Germline CDR1 reads LNHDA; CDR2 reads SQIVND (reference sequence).

V and J are TRBV6-2 or TRBV6-3 and TRBJ2-5, with TRBD2 identical over 10 bases. Per germline, CDR1 MNHEY and CDR2 SVGEGT. V dropped 6 bases and J dropped 5; count of bases not matched to a gene: 6. The CDR3 consists of 14 residues. This CDR3 reads CASRLIAGGETQYF. CDR3 coding DNA: TGTGCCAGCAGACTCATAGCGGGAGGTGAGACCCAGTACTTC.

In DNA form, the CDR3 reads TGTGCCAGTAGTTTCGGACAGGGGCCCCACGAGCAGTACTTC. This sequence encodes CASSFGQGPHEQYF. This chain connects TRBV19 to TRBJ2-7, with 9 bases matching TRBD1. V was clipped by 5 bases and J by 5 bases; unmatched bases: 7. Germline V gene data show CDR1 as LNHDA and CDR2 as SQIVND (reference sequence). The CDR3 is made up of 14 amino acids.

V gene TRBV27 combines with J gene TRBJ1-2, with a weak D call TRBD1 (6 bases). Trimming took off 7 bases at V and 7 bases at J, with 13 bases between the two ends. CDR3 size: 12 residues. CDR1 and CDR2 from the germline V gene are MNHEY and SMNVEV (reference sequence). The CDR3 is CASKTGAVGYTF. In DNA, the CDR3 is TGTGCCAGCAAGACGGGGGCGGTTGGCTACACCTTC.

This clonotype turned up a few times. The chain couples TRBV6-2 or TRBV6-3 to TRBJ2-1; 12 bases fit TRBD2. CDR3 length: 18 amino acids. V was pared by 6 bases and J by 0 bases, with 9 bases of the junction left unmatched. Germline CDR1 and CDR2: MNHEY and SVGEGT. The CDR3 loop reads CASRDGGLAGSSYNEQFF. The CDR3 DNA reads TGTGCCAGCAGGGACGGCGGACTAGCGGGAAGCTCCTACAATGAGCAGTTCTTC.

This clonotype was picked up a small number of times. The rearrangement joins TRBV18 to TRBJ1-2, with TRBD1 as a possible D gene (5 bases). Germline V CDR1 and CDR2: KGHSH, LQKENI. V was clipped by 3 bases and J by 4 bases, with 15 bases between them. The CDR3 has 15 residues. In DNA, the CDR3 is TGTGCCAGCTCACCTGCGGGGACCCGGAGCTATGGCTACACCTTC. Encoded protein: CASSPAGTRSYGYTF.

The V and J genes are TRBV5-1 and TRBJ2-3; D ambiguous. V lost 4 bases and J 0 bases, leaving 15 bases between the germline ends. This CDR3 has 16 amino acids. Germline CDR1 and CDR2: SGHRS and YFSETQ. CDR3 sequence (DNA): TGCGCCAGCAGCCTGAACCGACTTACTAGCACAGATACGCAGTATTTT. Translated, it gives CASSLNRLTSTDTQYF.

The J gene is TRBJ2-7, the V gene TRBV30, with D perhaps TRBD2 (5 bases). Germline CDR1 reads GTSNPN; CDR2 reads SVGIG (reference sequence). This CDR3 is 14 amino acids long. V was trimmed by 0 bases and J by 2 bases, leaving 11 bases between them. The CDR3 bases are TGTGCCTGGAGTGTACTAGGAGATACCTACGAGCAGTACTTC. It encodes CAWSVLGDTYEQYF. Based on the CDR3 plus reference TRBV30 and TRBJ2-7, the full variable domain is SQTIHQWPATLVQPVGSPLSLECTVEGTSNPNLYWYRQAAGRGLQLLFYSVGIGQISSEVPQNLSASRPQDRQFILSSKKLLLSDSGFYLCAWSVLGDTYEQYFGPGTRLTVT.

J is TRBJ1-1 and V is TRBV5-1, with D tentatively TRBD1 (5 bases). The V gene lost 4 bases and the J gene lost 4 bases, with 14 bases spanning the gap. The CDR3 consists of 14 residues. Germline loops: CDR1 SGHRS, CDR2 YFSETQ. The CDR3 region has the DNA TGCGCCAGCAGCCTCGACGGGGGGACCACTGAAGCTTTCTTT. Translated: CASSLDGGTTEAFF.